This TCR beta chain was sequenced during a study of blood T cell repertoires in COVID-19. Whole-study context: T cells, B-cell-depleted T cells, or PBMCs supplied cDNA or gDNA.

V lost 6 bases, J lost 8 bases, and 16 bases lay in between. CDR3 length: 13 amino acids. Per the germline V gene, CDR1 is MNHEY and CDR2 is SMNVEV (reference sequence). The protocol was immunoSEQ multiplex PCR, while the TCRdb copy is restricted to in-frame clones and leaves out a portion. The sample has under 200,000 clones; around 87% are singletons. Patients of the Seattle cohort, enrolled during active infection, were followed longitudinally. This receptor was taken from a man aged 60 to 75 with COVID-19, enrolled during active disease. The source material was peripheral blood. The chain is built from TRBV27 and TRBJ1-2, with D maybe TRBD1 (6 bases). The DNA of the CDR3 is TGTGCCAGCAGCCCTAGTGGGGGCTCGGGCTACACCTTC. This sequence encodes CASSPSGGSGYTF.